This is a list of T cell receptor beta chains from one sample in a study of blood T cell repertoires in COVID-19. Only in-frame clones appear in the TCRdb table, and some are missing; sequencing was by immunoSEQ multiplex PCR. Here the sample spans 130,000 to 150,000 clones, around 84% being singletons. Input material: peripheral blood. The receptors originated from a woman aged 45-60 years with acute or convalescent COVID-19. CDR3s include the opening cysteine and the closing phenylalanine or tryptophan. A D gene is named only where the DNA matches it firmly. Size is stated for part of the rows, as once, few or many counts, or as a class when the clone is expanded.

cdr3_aa: CASSQPGGDEKLFF
cdr3_nt: TGCGCCAGCAGCCAACCCGGAGGGGATGAAAAACTGTTTTTT
v_call: TRBV4-1
d_call: -
clone_size: -
j_call: TRBJ1-4

cdr3_aa: CASSLVSGNSGANVLTF
cdr3_nt: TGTGCCAGCAGCTTAGTTTCAGGGAACTCTGGGGCCAACGTCCTGACTTTC
v_call: TRBV7-2
d_call: -
clone_size: -
j_call: TRBJ2-6

cdr3_aa: CASSFEQGIFGTIYF
cdr3_nt: TGTGCCAGCAGTTTCGAACAGGGGATATTCGGGACCATATATTTT
v_call: TRBV6-5
d_call: TRBD1
clone_size: once
j_call: TRBJ1-3

cdr3_aa: CASSSQGANEAEKLFF
cdr3_nt: TGTGCCAGCTCATCTCAAGGAGCAAACGAGGCCGAAAAACTGTTTTTT
v_call: TRBV18
d_call: -
clone_size: -
j_call: TRBJ1-4

cdr3_aa: CASSLGQGASNEQYF
cdr3_nt: TGCGCCAGCAGCTTGGGACAGGGGGCGAGCAACGAGCAGTACTTC
v_call: TRBV5-1
d_call: TRBD1
clone_size: -
j_call: TRBJ2-7

cdr3_aa: CASSDSYNEQFF
cdr3_nt: TGTGCCAGCAGTGATTCATACAATGAGCAGTTCTTC
v_call: TRBV2
d_call: -
clone_size: -
j_call: TRBJ2-1

cdr3_aa: CASSQQGADEQFF
cdr3_nt: TGTGCCAGCAGCCAACAGGGGGCTGATGAGCAGTTCTTC
v_call: TRBV7-3
d_call: TRBD1
clone_size: -
j_call: TRBJ2-1

cdr3_aa: CASNEGSGANVLTF
cdr3_nt: TGTGCCAGCAATGAGGGCTCTGGGGCCAACGTCCTGACTTTC
v_call: TRBV7-9
d_call: -
clone_size: -
j_call: TRBJ2-6

cdr3_aa: CASSVDSGGSRSPLHF
cdr3_nt: TGTGCCAGCAGCGTAGACTCAGGGGGCTCGCGTTCACCCCTCCACTTT
v_call: TRBV9
d_call: TRBD1
clone_size: -
j_call: TRBJ1-6

cdr3_aa: CASSVRADTEAFF
cdr3_nt: TGTGCCAGCAGCGTCAGGGCGGACACTGAAGCTTTCTTT
v_call: TRBV5-5
d_call: -
clone_size: -
j_call: TRBJ1-1

cdr3_aa: CASSPRADRGPDEQYF
cdr3_nt: TGTGCCAGCAGTCCGCGAGCCGACAGGGGGCCGGACGAGCAGTACTTC
v_call: TRBV27
d_call: TRBD1
clone_size: -
j_call: TRBJ2-7

cdr3_aa: CASSSGTGQPQHF
cdr3_nt: TGTGCCAGCAGCTCGGGCACGGGACAGCCCCAGCATTTT
v_call: TRBV7-9
d_call: -
clone_size: -
j_call: TRBJ1-5

cdr3_aa: CASSQGDRSYEQYF
cdr3_nt: TGCGCCAGCAGCCAAGGGGACAGATCCTACGAGCAGTACTTC
v_call: TRBV4-1
d_call: TRBD1
clone_size: -
j_call: TRBJ2-7

cdr3_aa: CASSQEYGTANSPLHF
cdr3_nt: TGCGCCAGCAGCCAAGAGTACGGGACAGCGAATTCACCCCTCCACTTT
v_call: TRBV4-3
d_call: TRBD1
clone_size: -
j_call: TRBJ1-6

cdr3_aa: CAWSVFPWRQALYEQYF
cdr3_nt: TGTGCCTGGAGTGTTTTTCCTTGGAGACAGGCCCTCTACGAGCAGTACTTC
v_call: TRBV30
d_call: -
clone_size: -
j_call: TRBJ2-7

cdr3_aa: CASSLPGQGGETQYF
cdr3_nt: TGTGCCAGCAGCCTCCCGGGACAGGGAGGCGAGACCCAGTACTTC
v_call: TRBV7-2
d_call: TRBD1
clone_size: once
j_call: TRBJ2-5

cdr3_aa: CATSRGQAQETQYF
cdr3_nt: TGTGCCACCAGCAGAGGACAGGCTCAAGAGACCCAGTACTTC
v_call: TRBV15
d_call: -
clone_size: -
j_call: TRBJ2-5

cdr3_aa: CASSPVGAGDNEQFF
cdr3_nt: TGTGCCAGCAGCCCAGTCGGGGCAGGGGACAATGAGCAGTTCTTC
v_call: TRBV4-2
d_call: -
clone_size: few
j_call: TRBJ2-1

cdr3_aa: CASSLAYRTEAFF
cdr3_nt: TGTGCCAGCAGCTTAGCGTACAGAACTGAAGCTTTCTTT
v_call: TRBV7-9
d_call: -
clone_size: -
j_call: TRBJ1-1

cdr3_aa: CASGTGQLTVNEQFF
cdr3_nt: TGCGCCAGCGGTACAGGGCAATTAACCGTCAATGAGCAGTTCTTC
v_call: TRBV5-1
d_call: -
clone_size: -
j_call: TRBJ2-1

cdr3_aa: CASSSLGQGAETQYF
cdr3_nt: TGCGCCAGCAGCTCACTCGGACAGGGGGCTGAGACCCAGTACTTC
v_call: TRBV5-1
d_call: TRBD1
clone_size: -
j_call: TRBJ2-5

cdr3_aa: CASSTPQGIYGYTF
cdr3_nt: TGTGCCAGCAGTACGCCCCAGGGGATCTATGGCTACACCTTC
v_call: TRBV28
d_call: -
clone_size: few
j_call: TRBJ1-2

cdr3_aa: CSVDGTATYNSYGYTF
cdr3_nt: TGCAGCGTTGATGGGACAGCCACCTACAACTCCTATGGCTACACCTTC
v_call: TRBV29-1
d_call: TRBD1
clone_size: -
j_call: TRBJ1-2

cdr3_aa: CASSPTNQGINQPQHF
cdr3_nt: TGTGCCAGCAGCCCCACAAACCAGGGGATCAATCAGCCCCAGCATTTT
v_call: TRBV7-8
d_call: -
clone_size: -
j_call: TRBJ1-5

cdr3_aa: CASSKTGTVGYTF
cdr3_nt: TGTGCCAGCAGTAAGACAGGGACCGTTGGCTACACCTTC
v_call: TRBV6-5
d_call: TRBD1
clone_size: -
j_call: TRBJ1-2

cdr3_aa: CASGSSRDRGRDQPQHF
cdr3_nt: TGTGCTAGTGGTTCTTCCCGGGACAGGGGTAGGGATCAGCCCCAGCATTTT
v_call: TRBV12-5
d_call: TRBD1
clone_size: -
j_call: TRBJ1-5

cdr3_aa: CASSAGGDLNEKLFF
cdr3_nt: TGTGCCAGCAGCGCGGGGGGGGACCTTAATGAAAAACTGTTTTTT
v_call: TRBV9
d_call: -
clone_size: -
j_call: TRBJ1-4

cdr3_aa: CASSSIGVMGTGELFF
cdr3_nt: TGTGCCAGCAGCTCAATCGGGGTAATGGGCACCGGGGAGCTGTTTTTT
v_call: TRBV7-2
d_call: -
clone_size: -
j_call: TRBJ2-2

cdr3_aa: CASSRRGPDEGYTF
cdr3_nt: TGTGCCAGTAGTAGGCGGGGCCCCGATGAAGGCTACACCTTC
v_call: TRBV19
d_call: -
clone_size: -
j_call: TRBJ1-2

cdr3_aa: CASSQDGGTGRTEAFF
cdr3_nt: TGTGCCAGCAGCCAAGATGGGGGGACAGGGAGGACTGAAGCTTTCTTT
v_call: TRBV3-1/TRBV3-2
d_call: TRBD1
clone_size: -
j_call: TRBJ1-1

cdr3_aa: CASRPGQIISNQPQHF
cdr3_nt: TGTGCCAGCAGACCGGGACAGATAATTAGCAATCAGCCCCAGCATTTT
v_call: TRBV2
d_call: TRBD1
clone_size: -
j_call: TRBJ1-5

cdr3_aa: CASSDIFDTISGNTIYF
cdr3_nt: TGTGCCAGCAGCGACATTTTTGACACGATCTCTGGAAACACCATATATTTT
v_call: TRBV7-9
d_call: -
clone_size: -
j_call: TRBJ1-3

cdr3_aa: CATSAVTDTGQPQHF
cdr3_nt: TGTGCCACCAGTGCCGTGACAGATACGGGTCAGCCCCAGCATTTT
v_call: TRBV24-1
d_call: -
clone_size: -
j_call: TRBJ1-5

cdr3_aa: CATSRDSVYNSPLHF
cdr3_nt: TGTGCCACCAGCAGGGACAGTGTTTATAATTCACCCCTCCACTTT
v_call: TRBV15
d_call: -
clone_size: few
j_call: TRBJ1-6

cdr3_aa: CASSLSDSGYTF
cdr3_nt: TGTGCCAGCTCACTGTCGGACTCTGGCTACACCTTC
v_call: TRBV18
d_call: -
clone_size: once
j_call: TRBJ1-2

cdr3_aa: CASSQEGLVVTQYF
cdr3_nt: TGTGCCAGCAGCCAAGAGGGGCTAGTGGTGACCCAGTACTTC
v_call: TRBV14
d_call: -
clone_size: -
j_call: TRBJ2-5

cdr3_aa: CASSDGTGPPVYNEQFF
cdr3_nt: TGTGCCAGTAGTGACGGGACAGGGCCCCCTGTTTACAATGAGCAGTTCTTC
v_call: TRBV19
d_call: TRBD1
clone_size: -
j_call: TRBJ2-1

cdr3_aa: CASSLDRGNNEQFF
cdr3_nt: TGTGCCAGCAGCTTAGACAGGGGGAATAATGAGCAGTTCTTC
v_call: TRBV13
d_call: TRBD1
clone_size: once
j_call: TRBJ2-1

cdr3_aa: CASSPDRYEAFF
cdr3_nt: TGTGCCAGCAGCCCCGACAGGTATGAAGCTTTCTTT
v_call: TRBV7-2
d_call: -
clone_size: -
j_call: TRBJ1-1

cdr3_aa: CASLRDIGANVLTF
cdr3_nt: TGCGCCAGCCTTCGGGACATTGGGGCCAACGTCCTGACTTTC
v_call: TRBV5-1
d_call: -
clone_size: -
j_call: TRBJ2-6

cdr3_aa: CASSQQGRGDTQYF
cdr3_nt: TGTGCCAGCAGCCAACAGGGGAGAGGGGATACGCAGTATTTT
v_call: TRBV7-3
d_call: TRBD1
clone_size: few
j_call: TRBJ2-3

cdr3_aa: CASSLAFNYGYTF
cdr3_nt: TGTGCCAGCAGCTTGGCGTTTAACTATGGCTACACCTTC
v_call: TRBV5-5
d_call: -
clone_size: -
j_call: TRBJ1-2

cdr3_aa: CASRTLPGDGYTF
cdr3_nt: TGTGCCAGCAGGACCCTTCCAGGGGATGGCTACACCTTC
v_call: TRBV2
d_call: -
clone_size: -
j_call: TRBJ1-2

cdr3_aa: CASSESEDSVKDPYF
cdr3_nt: TGCGCCAGCAGTGAGAGTGAGGACAGTGTCAAGGATCCATATTTT
v_call: TRBV10-1
d_call: -
clone_size: -
j_call: TRBJ1-3

cdr3_aa: CASRLGTTPPNQPQHF
cdr3_nt: TGTGCCAGCCGGCTGGGGACAACACCACCTAATCAGCCCCAGCATTTT
v_call: TRBV6-4
d_call: -
clone_size: -
j_call: TRBJ1-5

cdr3_aa: CASRPGQGPGELFF
cdr3_nt: TGTGCCAGCAGGCCGGGACAGGGTCCCGGGGAGCTGTTTTTT
v_call: TRBV27
d_call: TRBD1
clone_size: once
j_call: TRBJ2-2

cdr3_aa: CASSSLTSSVNEQFF
cdr3_nt: TGTGCCAGCAGCTCCCTGACTAGTTCCGTCAATGAGCAGTTCTTC
v_call: TRBV7-2
d_call: -
clone_size: -
j_call: TRBJ2-1

cdr3_aa: CASSPPGQASGNTIYF
cdr3_nt: TGTGCCAGCTCACCACCGGGACAGGCCTCTGGAAACACCATATATTTT
v_call: TRBV18
d_call: TRBD1
clone_size: -
j_call: TRBJ1-3

cdr3_aa: CAVRRTVSNYGYTF
cdr3_nt: TGTGCCGTCAGACGGACTGTATCGAACTATGGCTACACCTTC
v_call: TRBV19
d_call: -
clone_size: -
j_call: TRBJ1-2

cdr3_aa: CATEGQLNTEAFF
cdr3_nt: TGTGCCACCGAAGGACAGCTGAACACTGAAGCTTTCTTT
v_call: TRBV7-2
d_call: -
clone_size: -
j_call: TRBJ1-1

cdr3_aa: CASSIGTNNEQFF
cdr3_nt: TGTGCCAGTAGTATCGGGACAAACAATGAGCAGTTCTTC
v_call: TRBV19
d_call: -
clone_size: once
j_call: TRBJ2-1

cdr3_aa: CASSLRGERGYTF
cdr3_nt: TGTGCCAGTAGTCTCAGGGGGGAACGAGGCTACACCTTC
v_call: TRBV19
d_call: TRBD1
clone_size: once
j_call: TRBJ1-2

cdr3_aa: CASHSNYGYTF
cdr3_nt: TGTGCCAGCCACAGTAACTATGGCTACACCTTC
v_call: TRBV28
d_call: -
clone_size: -
j_call: TRBJ1-2

cdr3_aa: CASSAAWTGRVKNTEAFF
cdr3_nt: TGTGCCAGCAGCGCCGCCTGGACAGGGCGCGTTAAAAACACTGAAGCTTTCTTT
v_call: TRBV7-9
d_call: TRBD1
clone_size: -
j_call: TRBJ1-1

cdr3_aa: CASSDLTNQPQHF
cdr3_nt: TGTGCCAGCAGTGACCTTACAAATCAGCCCCAGCATTTT
v_call: TRBV6-1
d_call: -
clone_size: few
j_call: TRBJ1-5

cdr3_aa: CASRSPGQGVYEQYF
cdr3_nt: TGTGCCAGTAGATCTCCGGGACAGGGGGTCTACGAGCAGTACTTC
v_call: TRBV19
d_call: TRBD1
clone_size: -
j_call: TRBJ2-7

cdr3_aa: CASSPDTASEKLFF
cdr3_nt: TGTGCCAGCTCACCAGACACAGCCAGTGAAAAACTGTTTTTT
v_call: TRBV18
d_call: -
clone_size: -
j_call: TRBJ1-4

cdr3_aa: CASSPVASGDTGELFF
cdr3_nt: TGTGCCAGCAGCCCCGTCGCCAGCGGGGACACCGGGGAGCTGTTTTTT
v_call: TRBV4-2
d_call: TRBD2
clone_size: few
j_call: TRBJ2-2

cdr3_aa: CASSKRGRGLGTEAFF
cdr3_nt: TGTGCCAGCAGTAAGAGGGGAAGGGGGTTAGGGACTGAAGCTTTCTTT
v_call: TRBV21-1
d_call: -
clone_size: -
j_call: TRBJ1-1